This TCR beta chain stems from a study of blood T cell repertoires in COVID-19. Study in general: Sites across the United States, Italy and Spain contributed samples from acute and convalescent COVID-19. Sources were T cells, B-cell-depleted T cells, or PBMCs; the material itself was cDNA or gDNA.

Sequencing used immunoSEQ multiplex PCR; TCRdb keeps in-frame clones, though not all of them. The table shows 150,000 to 200,000 clones, with about three quarters occurring only once. The CDR3 sequence is 14 residues long. Germline assignment: CDR1 LGHNT and CDR2 FRNRAP. V was clipped by 2 bases and J by 3 bases, with 10 bases between them. The clonotype originates from a man between 65 and 85 years old with acute or convalescent COVID-19. Sequences were obtained from peripheral blood. This chain joins TRBV12-5 and TRBJ1-1; D is unresolved. The CDR3 sequence is CASGLHPMDTEAFF. For the CDR3, the DNA is TGTGCTAGTGGTTTGCACCCTATGGACACTGAAGCTTTCTTT.